The 16 T cell receptor beta chains given below trace back to one sample, sequenced in a study of blood T cell repertoires in COVID-19. Produced via immunoSEQ multiplex PCR; TCRdb's table is partial and in-frame only. The repertoire consists of about 400,000 clones, with around nine tenths occurring once and the leading ten covering over 0.9%. The specimen was PBMCs or T cells enriched from blood (not recorded which). The origin of the receptors is a woman aged 25 to 45 with acute COVID-19.

Here the CDR3 reads CASTFRGTANTEAFF. The CDR3 DNA follows: TGTGCCAGTACGTTCCGGGGGACAGCGAACACTGAAGCTTTCTTT. V is TRBV19 and J is TRBJ1-1; 7 bases are shared with TRBD1. J gave up 1 base and V 7 bases, and 9 bases lay outside the gene matches. CDR3 length: 15 residues. In germline, CDR1 is LNHDA, CDR2 SQIVND (reference sequence).

The chain carries TRBV5-4 and TRBJ1-2; 8 nucleotides align to TRBD1. Germline V lookup: CDR1 SGHNT, CDR2 YYREEE (reference sequence). The CDR3 loop spans 14 amino acids. V shed 3 bases and J 8 bases; nucleotides not matched to a gene: 9. The CDR3 loop is CASSSGQGELGYTF. CDR3 in DNA: TGTGCCAGCAGCTCCGGACAGGGCGAACTAGGCTACACCTTC.

J is TRBJ1-1 and V is TRBV14, with D hard to call. CDR1 and CDR2 from the germline V gene are SGHDN and FVKESK. V shed 0 bases and J shed 0 bases, with 8 bases lying between them. The CDR3 extends over 15 amino acids. CDR3 sequence (DNA): TGTGCCAGCAGCCAAGAGCGAGCCATGAACACTGAAGCTTTCTTT. Its protein is CASSQERAMNTEAFF.

The gene calls are TRBV6-1 and TRBJ1-2, with D tentatively TRBD1 (5 bases). The CDR3 runs 13 residues. The V end was cut by 5 bases, the J end by 8 bases, with 15 bases between. The germline V gene encodes CDR1 MNHNS and CDR2 SASEGT. The CDR3 here is CASSKGILEGYTF. DNA of the CDR3: TGTGCCAGCAGTAAGGGGATTCTCGAGGGCTACACCTTC.

The chain is built from TRBV5-4 and TRBJ1-6; a possible D gene is TRBD1 (5 bases). This CDR3 has 16 residues. Germline V gives CDR1 SGHNT, CDR2 YYREEE (reference sequence). The V end lost 4 bases, the J end lost 4 bases, and 15 bases lay between the germline ends. As DNA, the CDR3 is TGTGCCAGCAGCCCCCCGGGGGACTTATATAATTCACCCCTCCACTTT. Residues: CASSPPGDLYNSPLHF.

The chain employs TRBV20-1 and TRBJ2-3, with D unclear. V lost 3 bases and J lost 5, with 6 bases in between. CDR1 DFQATT and CDR2 SNEGSKA come from the germline V gene (reference sequence). The CDR3 is made up of 11 amino acids. CDR3 in amino acids: CSASARDTQYF. The CDR3 DNA is TGCAGTGCTAGCGCGAGAGATACGCAGTATTTT.

V and J are TRBV5-6 and TRBJ1-5, with unresolved D. There are 18 residues in the CDR3. Germline CDR1 is SGHDT and CDR2 is YYEEEE. V was pared by 2 bases and J by 0 bases, with 18 bases between. DNA of the CDR3: TGTGCCAGCAGCTTCTTTGGGCACGAAACTTATAGCAATCAGCCCCAGCATTTT. Translated: CASSFFGHETYSNQPQHF.

The chain employs TRBV10-3 and TRBJ1-1; D is possibly TRBD1 (5 bases). CDR3 length: 14 amino acids. CDR1 and CDR2 from the germline V gene are ENHRY and SYGVKD. Trimming pared 7 bases from V and 4 bases from J, leaving 16 bases between. CDR3 region: CAINLRGGSTEAFF. In nucleotides, the CDR3 is TGTGCCATCAATCTCCGGGGGGGATCCACTGAAGCTTTCTTT.

The chain combines TRBV15 with TRBJ2-5, with D tentatively TRBD2 (6 bases). CDR1 and CDR2 from the germline V gene are LNHNV and YYDKDF (reference sequence). Trimming shortened V by 3 bases and J by 1 base, and 9 bases separated the two germline ends. The CDR3 is 14 residues long. CDR3 sequence reads: CATSSTGVQETQYF. CDR3 nucleotides: TGTGCCACCAGCAGCACGGGGGTCCAAGAGACCCAGTACTTC.

The chain is built from TRBV12-2 and TRBJ2-3; the D call of TRBD2 is as the table states it, not checked on the DNA. TRBV12-2 is classified as a pseudogene. The CDR3 contains 18 residues. The chain's CDR3 is CASRLPPETSGGQDTQYF. As DNA, the CDR3 is TGTGCAAGTCGCTTGCCCCCTGAGACTAGCGGGGGTCAAGATACGCAGTATTTT.

V gene TRBV12-3 or TRBV12-4 combines with J gene TRBJ1-1, with D maybe TRBD1 (6 bases). The length of the CDR3 is 13 residues. V gave up 7 bases and J gave up 6 bases, with 15 bases separating them. The CDR3 protein is CASIGGAKPEAFF. The CDR3 nucleotides read TGTGCCAGCATCGGGGGGGCTAAGCCTGAAGCTTTCTTT.

The V call is TRBV24-1, the J call TRBJ2-1; possible D gene TRBD2, 6 bases. V lost 7 bases to trimming and J lost 4 bases, with 13 bases between them. CDR1 and CDR2 (germline): KGHDR, SFDVKD. The CDR3 is 14 residues long. The CDR3 spells CATSSGTLYNEQFF. DNA for the CDR3: TGTGCCACCAGCTCCGGGACTTTATACAATGAGCAGTTCTTC.

The V call is TRBV19, the J call TRBJ1-4; 7 bases are shared with TRBD1. CDR1 is LNHDA, CDR2 SQIVND, per germline (reference sequence). Unmatched junction bases numbered 10, after V lost 10 bases and J lost 2 bases. This CDR3 region has 15 residues. The CDR3 DNA follows: TGTGCCAAAACCCGGGACAGCACCACTAATGAAAAACTGTTTTTT. Its translation is CAKTRDSTTNEKLFF.

The chain couples TRBV30 to TRBJ1-6; 7 nucleotides match TRBD1. This CDR3 is 14 amino acids long. CDR1 and CDR2 from the germline V gene are GTSNPN and SVGIG (reference sequence). After removal of 4 bases from V and 1 base from J, the junction contained 1 base not matched to a gene. The CDR3 bases are TGTGCCTGGACAGGGGGTTCCTATAATTCACCCCTCCACTTT. Its translation is CAWTGGSYNSPLHF.

J is TRBJ1-6 and V is TRBV30; TRBD1 matches 8 bases. V was clipped by 2 bases and J by 8 bases; unmatched bases: 5. The CDR3 spans 14 residues. Germline V gene sequence: CDR1 GTSNPN, CDR2 SVGIG (reference sequence). The CDR3 sequence is CAWSQGARDSPLHF. For the CDR3, the DNA is TGTGCCTGGAGTCAGGGGGCGCGGGATTCACCCCTCCACTTT.

V and J are TRBV4-3 and TRBJ1-4; D might be TRBD1 (6 bases). V lost 3 bases, J lost 3 bases, and 8 bases lay in between. There are 14 residues in the CDR3. Germline CDR1 is LGHNA and CDR2 is YSLEER. Here the CDR3 reads CASSHRQANEKLFF. The CDR3 DNA reads TGCGCCAGCAGCCACCGACAGGCTAATGAAAAACTGTTTTTT.